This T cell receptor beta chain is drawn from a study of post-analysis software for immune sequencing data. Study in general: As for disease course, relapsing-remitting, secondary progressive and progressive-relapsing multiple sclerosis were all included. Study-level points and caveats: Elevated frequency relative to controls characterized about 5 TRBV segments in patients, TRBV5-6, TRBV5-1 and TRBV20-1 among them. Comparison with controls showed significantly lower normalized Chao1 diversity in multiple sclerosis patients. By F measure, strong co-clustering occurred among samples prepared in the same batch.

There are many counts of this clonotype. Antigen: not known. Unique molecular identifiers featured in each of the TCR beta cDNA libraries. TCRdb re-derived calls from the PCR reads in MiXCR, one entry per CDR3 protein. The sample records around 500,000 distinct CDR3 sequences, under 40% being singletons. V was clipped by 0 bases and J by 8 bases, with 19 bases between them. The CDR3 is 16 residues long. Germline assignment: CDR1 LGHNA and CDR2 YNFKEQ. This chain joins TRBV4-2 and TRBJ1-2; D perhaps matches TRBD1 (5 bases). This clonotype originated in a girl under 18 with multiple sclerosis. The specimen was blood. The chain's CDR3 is CASSQDSRGTPGGYTF. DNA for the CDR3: TGTGCCAGCAGCCAAGATTCCCGGGGCACTCCGGGGGGCTACACCTTC.